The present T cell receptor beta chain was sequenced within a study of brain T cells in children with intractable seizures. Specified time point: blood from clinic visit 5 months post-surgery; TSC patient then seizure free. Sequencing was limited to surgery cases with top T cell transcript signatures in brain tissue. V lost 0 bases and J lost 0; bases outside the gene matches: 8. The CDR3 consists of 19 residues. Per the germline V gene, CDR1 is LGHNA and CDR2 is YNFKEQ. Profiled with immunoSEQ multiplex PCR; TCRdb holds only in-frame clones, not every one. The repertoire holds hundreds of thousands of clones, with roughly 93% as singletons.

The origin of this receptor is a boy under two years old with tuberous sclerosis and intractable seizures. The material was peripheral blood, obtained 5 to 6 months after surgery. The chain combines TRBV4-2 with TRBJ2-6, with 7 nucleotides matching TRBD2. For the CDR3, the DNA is TGTGCCAGCAGCCAAGAAATGCTCGGGGGGAGCTCTGGGGCCAACGTCCTGACTTTC. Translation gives CASSQEMLGGSSGANVLTF.